The clone carrying this T cell receptor beta chain has more than one count but fewer than ten. Sample treatment: oral pan-JAK inhibitor, 5-10 mg twice daily. These data originate in a study of CD8+ T cells in alopecia areata. RNA was isolated and reverse transcribed to cDNA, the sequencing template. Data came from immunoSEQ multiplex PCR; TCRdb stores just in-frame clones and leaves some out. The table records about 210,000 clones, less than 45% of them present only once. Sample: CD4+ T cells sorted from blood, taken between weeks 30 and 35, from a patient treated with tofacitinib. The sequence came from a human donor with alopecia areata.

CDR3 region: CSVTGSGANVLTF. CDR3 nucleotides: TGCAGCGTGACAGGGTCTGGGGCCAACGTCCTGACTTTC. The chain combines TRBV29-1 with TRBJ2-6; 7 bases fit TRBD1. CDR1 is SQVTM and CDR2 is ANQGSEA in the germline V gene. The CDR3 spans 13 residues. Germline trimming cut 6 bases from V and 1 base from J; bases unmatched to any gene: 0.